What follows describes a single TCR beta chain. This sample is drawn from a study of T cells in tuberculosis. The CDR3 consists of 14 residues. Germline V CDR1 and CDR2: MNHNY, SVGAGI (reference sequence). V gave up 6 bases and J gave up 7 bases; unmatched junction bases: 6. TCRdb's table, derived via immunoSEQ multiplex PCR, lists solely in-frame clones and lacks some. The sample lists 30,000 to 35,000 clones, around 97% occurring once. The specimen sequenced was PBMCs. This chain uses TRBV6-6 with TRBJ1-5, with TRBD1 matching 10 bases. This sequence was found in a donor between 10 and 29 years old with latent tuberculosis or without tuberculosis infection. CDR3 DNA: TGTGCCAGCAGGTCGGGACAGGGGAGACAGCCCCAGCATTTT. Translation gives CASRSGQGRQPQHF.